Presented here are 18 T cell receptor beta chains from one specimen sequenced in a study of blood T cells in healthy people across ages. Through a sample-barcoded 5' primer and a J-beta primer mix, a second PCR was run for roughly 6 to 12 cycles. TCRdb ran MiXCR on the 5' RACE reads and lists one entry per CDR3 protein. Among about 1.6 million distinct CDR3 sequences listed, roughly 30% were seen once. Sequenced material: blood. The origin of the receptors is a woman aged 30 to 39 in good health.

The chain links TRBV5-1 to TRBJ1-1, with TRBD1 matching over 7 bases. The CDR3 loop spans 15 amino acids. The V segment lost 3 bases and the J segment 1 base; nucleotides outside the gene matches: 6. Germline V lookup: CDR1 SGHRS, CDR2 YFSETQ. The CDR3 reads CASSSGQVQNTEAFF. DNA of the CDR3: TGCGCCAGCAGCTCTGGACAGGTCCAGAACACTGAAGCTTTCTTT.

There are a few counts of this clonotype. This sequence joins TRBV5-5 and TRBJ2-7; D might be TRBD1 (6 bases). The CDR3 totals 15 residues. Germline assignment: CDR1 SGHKS and CDR2 YYEKEE (reference sequence). V lost 3 bases to trimming and J lost 3 bases, with 16 bases between them. CDR3 protein: CASSSSVQGDYEQYF. DNA of the CDR3: TGTGCCAGCAGCTCCTCGGTACAGGGAGACTACGAGCAGTACTTC.

The rearrangement joins TRBV27 to TRBJ2-5; D is unresolved. V was clipped by 3 bases and J by 5 bases, with 13 bases between them. The germline gives CDR1 MNHEY, CDR2 SMNVEV (reference sequence). The CDR3 extends over 14 amino acids. CDR3 region: CASSLVHSRETQYF. CDR3 coding DNA: TGTGCCAGCAGTTTGGTACATTCCAGGGAGACCCAGTACTTC.

This clonotype showed up just a few times. The genes are TRBV30 and TRBJ2-1; D is ambiguous. V was shortened by 2 bases and J by 9 bases, with 8 bases between the two germline ends. CDR1 is GTSNPN and CDR2 is SVGIG in the germline V gene (reference sequence). This CDR3 is 11 amino acids long. The CDR3 region is CAWSTEVEQFF. CDR3 bases: TGTGCCTGGAGTACGGAAGTTGAGCAGTTCTTC.

Points on this clonotype: Just one base apart from a much larger clone, this may be a read error. The chain employs TRBV20-1 and TRBJ2-1; 16 bases agree with TRBD2. Per the germline V gene, CDR1 is DFQATT and CDR2 is SNEGSKA (reference sequence). The CDR3 extends over 15 amino acids. This CDR3 reads CNARGTSGRGNEQFF. The CDR3 DNA sequence: TGCAATGCTAGGGGGACTAGCGGGAGGGGTAATGAGCAGTTCTTC.

This clonotype was counted at least ten times. The rearrangement joins TRBV29-1 to TRBJ2-7; D may be TRBD1 or TRBD2 (5 bases each). This CDR3 contains 12 residues. Per germline, CDR1 SQVTM and CDR2 ANQGSEA. This CDR3 is CTVRDGTYEQYF. Written as DNA, the CDR3 is TGCACCGTACGGGACGGGACCTACGAGCAGTACTTC.

The chain joins TRBV2 to TRBJ2-1; 9 bases align to TRBD1. The length of the CDR3 is 15 residues. With 7 bases clipped from V and 8 bases from J, the junction kept 12 bases outside the gene matches. Germline V gene sequence: CDR1 SNHLY, CDR2 FYNNEI. The CDR3 DNA follows: TGTGCCAGCAACCAAGACAGGGGGTTAATCGATGAGCAGTTCTTC. This translates into CASNQDRGLIDEQFF.

This clonotype was counted many times. CDR3 sequence reads: CASSHGLAGKGEQYF. Here the CDR3 DNA reads TGTGCCAGCAGCCACGGACTAGCGGGGAAGGGAGAGCAGTACTTC. This chain uses TRBV14 with TRBJ2-7, with TRBD2 matching 12 bases. The length of the CDR3 is 15 residues. Trimming at V came to 3 bases and at J to 7 bases, leaving 7 bases not matched to a gene. Per germline, CDR1 SGHDN and CDR2 FVKESK.

This clonotype was recorded at least ten times. The rearrangement joins TRBV29-1 to TRBJ2-3; D is ambiguous. CDR1 is SQVTM, CDR2 ANQGSEA, per germline. Trimming took 4 bases from V and 2 from J, leaving 10 bases between them. CDR3 length equals 13 residues. DNA of the CDR3: TGCAGCGTTGGAACTTTGCTCACAGATACGCAGTATTTT. It encodes CSVGTLLTDTQYF.

The chain has TRBV29-1 and TRBJ1-1; maybe TRBD1 (6 bases). V was trimmed by 6 bases and J by 0 bases, leaving 23 bases between them. Germline V lookup: CDR1 SQVTM, CDR2 ANQGSEA. This CDR3 comprises 17 residues. This CDR3 is CSVGVLSGAVMNTEAFF. CDR3 nucleotide sequence: TGCAGCGTCGGGGTCCTCTCAGGGGCTGTCATGAACACTGAAGCTTTCTTT.

This clonotype came up a few times. This chain uses TRBV24-1 with TRBJ2-5; D is perhaps TRBD2 (6 bases). The CDR3 contains 16 residues. V lost 5 bases and J 4 bases, leaving 19 bases between the germline ends. CDR1 is KGHDR, CDR2 SFDVKD, per germline. CDR3: CATSGGAGPWGETQYF. In DNA, the CDR3 is TGTGCCACCAGTGGTGGTGCGGGACCTTGGGGAGAGACCCAGTACTTC.

The rearrangement links TRBV20-1 to TRBJ1-5; the D is unclear. Trimming took 5 bases from V and 1 from J, leaving 12 bases between them. This CDR3 has 14 residues. Germline V lookup: CDR1 DFQATT, CDR2 SNEGSKA (reference sequence). The CDR3 here is CSAAYGRSNQPQHF. For the CDR3, the DNA is TGCAGTGCTGCTTACGGAAGGAGCAATCAGCCCCAGCATTTT.

This chain joins TRBV6-2 or TRBV6-3 and TRBJ1-4; D gene unclear. The CDR3 sequence is 16 residues long. Per germline, CDR1 MNHEY and CDR2 SVGEGT. Trimming stripped 2 bases from V and 6 bases from J, with 16 bases between. The CDR3 spells CASSYGTGRADEKLFF. In DNA form, the CDR3 reads TGTGCCAGCAGTTACGGTACCGGGCGAGCTGATGAAAAACTGTTTTTT.

The J gene is TRBJ2-7, the V gene TRBV27, with unresolved D. Trimming left V 5 bases short and J 6 bases short, with 14 bases between. In germline, CDR1 is MNHEY, CDR2 SMNVEV (reference sequence). This CDR3 has 13 amino acids. The CDR3 sequence: CASSPSEVSEQYF. The CDR3 coding sequence is TGTGCCAGCAGTCCCTCCGAGGTCAGCGAGCAGTACTTC.

The chain carries TRBV24-1 and TRBJ2-3, with TRBD2 matching 9 bases. Looked up from germline, CDR1 is KGHDR and CDR2 is SFDVKD. The CDR3 spans 16 residues. Trimming removed 7 bases from V and 2 bases from J; junction bases left unmatched: 9. The DNA of the CDR3 is TGTGCCACCAGCCCCCCCCAGCGGGGGGTCACAGATACGCAGTATTTT. Its translation: CATSPPQRGVTDTQYF.

The chain couples TRBV30 to TRBJ1-1; 8 positions match TRBD1. CDR1 is GTSNPN, CDR2 SVGIG, per germline (reference sequence). CDR3 length equals 12 residues. The junction had 5 bases not matched to a gene; V was cut back by 7 bases and J by 4 bases. DNA of the CDR3: TGTGCCTCCAATCAGGGGGCCACTGAAGCTTTCTTT. Translation: CASNQGATEAFF.

This chain uses TRBV7-2 with TRBJ2-1, with 7 bases aligning to TRBD2. Trimming cost V 5 bases and J 0 bases; bases outside gene matches: 10. This CDR3 has 17 amino acids. Germline CDR1 SGHTA, CDR2 FQGNSA. In DNA, the CDR3 is TGTGCCAGCAGCGGGGGGGACTACTACAGCTCCTACAATGAGCAGTTCTTC. The encoded protein is CASSGGDYYSSYNEQFF. The whole variable domain, filled in from reference TRBV7-2 and TRBJ2-1, reads GAGVSQSPSNKVTEKGKDVELRCDPISGHTALYWYRQSLGQGLEFLIYFQGNSAPDKSGLPSDRFSAERTGGSVSTLTIQRTQQEDSAVYLCASSGGDYYSSYNEQFFGPGTRLTVL.

This chain joins TRBV10-3 and TRBJ1-1, with 8 nucleotides matching TRBD1. V lost 7 bases to trimming and J lost 5 bases; unmatched junction nucleotides: 3. CDR1 and CDR2 (germline): ENHRY, SYGVKD. The CDR3 runs 12 residues. CDR3 DNA sequence: TGTGCCATCACCACAGGGGGTACTGAAGCTTTCTTT. Its protein product is CAITTGGTEAFF.